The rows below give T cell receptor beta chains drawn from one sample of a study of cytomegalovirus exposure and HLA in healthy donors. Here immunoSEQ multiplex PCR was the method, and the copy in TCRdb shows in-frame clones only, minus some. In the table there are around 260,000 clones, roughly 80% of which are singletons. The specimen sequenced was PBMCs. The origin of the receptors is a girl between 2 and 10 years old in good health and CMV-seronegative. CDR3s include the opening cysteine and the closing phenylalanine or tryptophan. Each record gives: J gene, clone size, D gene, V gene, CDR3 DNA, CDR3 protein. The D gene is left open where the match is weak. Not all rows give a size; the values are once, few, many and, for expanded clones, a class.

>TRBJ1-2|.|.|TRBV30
TGTGCCTGGAGTGACTACTATGGCTACACCTTC
CAWSDYYGYTF
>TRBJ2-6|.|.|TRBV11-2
TGTGCCAGCAGCTTAGTCGGTGGCAACGTCCTGACTTTC
CASSLVGGNVLTF
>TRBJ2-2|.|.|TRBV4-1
TGCGCCAGCAGCCAAGATGCGGGCGGAGCGAACACCGGGGAGCTGTTTTTT
CASSQDAGGANTGELFF
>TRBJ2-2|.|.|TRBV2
TGTGCCAGCAGTGAACTCGCTACGAACACCGGGGAGCTGTTTTTT
CASSELATNTGELFF
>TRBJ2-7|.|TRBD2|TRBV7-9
TGTGCCAGCAGCTTAAGGACTAGCGGGATCACCTACGAGCAGTACTTC
CASSLRTSGITYEQYF
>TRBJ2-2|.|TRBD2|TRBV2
TGTGCCAGCACCGGGCTAGCGGGGGGGCCCGGGGAGCTGTTTTTT
CASTGLAGGPGELFF
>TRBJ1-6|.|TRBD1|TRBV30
TGTGCCTGCCAAACCGCCAGGGGGAATTCACCCCTCCACTTT
CACQTARGNSPLHF
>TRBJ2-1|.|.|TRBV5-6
TGTGCCAGCAATTTCTATTCTCGTGATCACAATGAGCAGTTCTTC
CASNFYSRDHNEQFF
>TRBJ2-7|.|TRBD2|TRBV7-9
TGTGCCAGCAGCACCTCCGCTGCGGGGGACGAGCAGTACTTC
CASSTSAAGDEQYF
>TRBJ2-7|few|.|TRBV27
TGTGCCAGCAGTTTAAAGCCCGGACTATCCTACGAGCAGTACTTC
CASSLKPGLSYEQYF
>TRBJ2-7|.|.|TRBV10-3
TGTGCCATCAGTGATGTCCACTCCTACGAGCAGTACTTC
CAISDVHSYEQYF
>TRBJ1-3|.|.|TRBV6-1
TGTGCCAGCAGAGGAGCAGGGTTGACTGGAAACACCATATATTTT
CASRGAGLTGNTIYF
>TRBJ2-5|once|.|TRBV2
TGTGCCAGCGGGGGGGCAGGGGAGACCCAGTACTTC
CASGGAGETQYF
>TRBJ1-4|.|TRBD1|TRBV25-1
TGTGCCAGCAGTGAATGGACAGGAACTAATGAAAAACTGTTTTTT
CASSEWTGTNEKLFF
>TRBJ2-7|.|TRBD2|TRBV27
TGTGCCAGCAGTTTGAGTAGCGGGGGGATCACCTACGAGCAGTACTTC
CASSLSSGGITYEQYF
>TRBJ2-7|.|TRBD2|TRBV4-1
TGCGCCAGCAGGCACGGCCACGGCGGGAGTTTCGACGAGCAGTACTTC
CASRHGHGGSFDEQYF
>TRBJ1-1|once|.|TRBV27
TGTGCCAGCAGTTCACAGGGTCTCACTGAAGCTTTCTTT
CASSSQGLTEAFF
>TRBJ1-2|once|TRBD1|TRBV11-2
TGTGCCAGCAGCTGGATATTGGGACAGGCGACAAACTATGGCTACACCTTC
CASSWILGQATNYGYTF
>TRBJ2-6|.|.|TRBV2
TGTGCCAGCAGTGAGAGATTCCCCTCTGGGGCCAACGTCCTGACTTTC
CASSERFPSGANVLTF
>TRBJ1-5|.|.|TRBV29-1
TGCAGCGTTACCCCGGGTCTAAATCAGCCCCAGCATTTT
CSVTPGLNQPQHF
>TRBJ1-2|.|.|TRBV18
TGTGCCAGCTCACCGGACCAGCGGCACTATGGCTACACCTTC
CASSPDQRHYGYTF
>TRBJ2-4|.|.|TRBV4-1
TGCGCCAGCAGCCCAACAGGCAAAAACATTCAGTACTTC
CASSPTGKNIQYF
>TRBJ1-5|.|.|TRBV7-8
TGTGCCAGCAGCTCGTATAGCAATCAGCCCCAGCATTTT
CASSSYSNQPQHF
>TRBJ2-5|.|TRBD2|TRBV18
TGTGCCAGCTCACCTTCCCTAGCGGGGGCTCTAGAGACCCAGTACTTC
CASSPSLAGALETQYF
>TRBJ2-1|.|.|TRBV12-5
TGTGCTAGCGCTTCCCCGGGGGATTTCTACAATGAGCAGTTCTTC
CASASPGDFYNEQFF
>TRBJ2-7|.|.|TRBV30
TGTGCCTGGGATAGCGGCACCTACGAGCAGTACTTC
CAWDSGTYEQYF
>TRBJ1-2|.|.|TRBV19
TGTGCCAGCTGGGCAGGGTTGCGGCACTATGGCTACACCTTC
CASWAGLRHYGYTF
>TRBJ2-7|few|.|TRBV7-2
TGTGCCAGCAGCTCCCAGGCCGGCCGCTACGAGCAGTACTTC
CASSSQAGRYEQYF
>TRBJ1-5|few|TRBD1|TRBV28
TGTGCCAGCAGTTCCCCAACAGGGGATCAGCCCCAGCATTTT
CASSSPTGDQPQHF
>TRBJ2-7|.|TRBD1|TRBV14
TGTGCCAGCAGCCAAGGAAACAGGGGGAATCTCCCCTACGAGCAGTACTTC
CASSQGNRGNLPYEQYF
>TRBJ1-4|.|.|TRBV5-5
TGTGCCAGCAGCACCGGTGGAGAGAGTGAAAAACTGTTTTTT
CASSTGGESEKLFF
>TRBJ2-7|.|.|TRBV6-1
TGTGCCAGCAGTGATGCACAGGGTACAATGGACGAGCAGTACTTC
CASSDAQGTMDEQYF
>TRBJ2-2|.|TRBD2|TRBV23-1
TGCGCCAGCAGTCCCGGGACTAGCGGGACCGGGGAGCTGTTTTTT
CASSPGTSGTGELFF
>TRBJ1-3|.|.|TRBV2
TGTGCCAGCGCGGAGGGACTAGAGAACACCATATATTTT
CASAEGLENTIYF
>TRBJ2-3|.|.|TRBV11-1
TGTGCCAGCAGCTTATTTGGCGGTCAGCCTAGCACAGATACGCAGTATTTT
CASSLFGGQPSTDTQYF
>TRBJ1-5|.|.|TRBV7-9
TGTGCCAGCAGCTGGGACTCTGGCAATCAGCCCCAGCATTTT
CASSWDSGNQPQHF
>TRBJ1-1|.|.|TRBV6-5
TGTGCCAGCAGTTACTCCCCTCTCGGGGGGGCTGAAGCTTTCTTT
CASSYSPLGGAEAFF
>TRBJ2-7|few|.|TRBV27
TGTGCCACCAGAGTGGGACTCAGCTCCTACGAGCAGTACTTC
CATRVGLSSYEQYF
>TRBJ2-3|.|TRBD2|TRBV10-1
TGCGCCAGCAGTATGGGCGGGAGATCAGGAGATACGCAGTATTTT
CASSMGGRSGDTQYF
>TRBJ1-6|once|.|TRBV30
TGTGCCTGGAGCGCCTCGGTGGCAGGCGGGTCACCCCTCCACTTT
CAWSASVAGGSPLHF
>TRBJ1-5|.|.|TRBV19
TGTGCCAGTAGTATAGGGGGGCTATCAAATCAGCCCCAGCATTTT
CASSIGGLSNQPQHF
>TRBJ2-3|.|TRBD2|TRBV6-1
TGTGCCAGCAGTCGGGGAGGGCCAGATACGCAGTATTTT
CASSRGGPDTQYF
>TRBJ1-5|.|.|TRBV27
TGTGCCAGCAAACAAAGGGACTCCAATCAGCCCCAGCATTTT
CASKQRDSNQPQHF
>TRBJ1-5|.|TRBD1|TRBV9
TGTGCCAGCAGCGATGGCAGGGGGACCCAGCCCCAGCATTTT
CASSDGRGTQPQHF
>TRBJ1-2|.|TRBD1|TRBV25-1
TGTGCCAGCATCCATAACAGGGGGCATATTGAGGATGGCTACACCTTC
CASIHNRGHIEDGYTF
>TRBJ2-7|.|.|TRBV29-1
TGCAGCGCGACTCATGCCTACGAGCAGTACTTC
CSATHAYEQYF
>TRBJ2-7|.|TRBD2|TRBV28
TGTGCCAGCAGCCCCTATCTAGCGGGGTCCTACGAGCAGTACTTC
CASSPYLAGSYEQYF
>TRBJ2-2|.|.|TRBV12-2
TGTGCAAGTCGCTTTAAGGGGGAGGGGACCGGGGAGCTGTTTTTT
CASRFKGEGTGELFF
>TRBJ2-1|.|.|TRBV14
TGTGCCAGCAGCCAAGCCCAGCCGACTAGTAGCTCCTACAATGAGCAGTTCTTC
CASSQAQPTSSSYNEQFF
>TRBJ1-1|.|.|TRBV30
TGTGCCTGGAGTGATTTCAGTCCTCACTACGCCGAATACGCTGAAGCTTTCTTT
CAWSDFSPHYAEYAEAFF
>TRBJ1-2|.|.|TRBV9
TGTGCCAGCAGCCCGGACAGTCCAAACTATGGCTACACCTTC
CASSPDSPNYGYTF